The present T cell receptor beta chain was sequenced within a study of blood T cells in healthy people across ages. Using a J-beta primer mix together with a sample-barcoded 5' primer, a second PCR was run for about 6 to 11 cycles. A template-switch adaptor with 12 random nucleotides tagged each cDNA molecule. TCRdb re-derived calls from the 5' RACE reads in MiXCR, one entry per CDR3 protein. The sample consists of fewer than 2 million distinct CDR3 sequences, about two fifths of them appearing once. Only one count was recorded for this clonotype. One junction end disagrees with the germline gene, perhaps due to a read error. Each individual donor underwent a draw of about 11 milliliters of peripheral blood. Each sample used at least 6 million PBMCs. There were at least 5.5 micrograms of total RNA extracted from every sample. The CDR3 has 15 residues. The germline V gene encodes CDR1 SGHTA and CDR2 FQGTGA.

This sequence originates from a human donor in good health. This sequence joins TRBV7-3 and TRBJ1-6; unclear D gene. The sequencing input was blood. This chain's CDR3 is CTSSSQPDPGTPLHF. The CDR3 DNA reads as TGTACCAGCAGCTCCCAACCAGACCCGGGGACACCCCTCCACTTT. The full variable domain, with the rest looked up from reference TRBV7-3 and TRBJ1-6, is GAGVSQTPSNKVTEKGKYVELRCDPISGHTALYWYRQSLGQGPEFLIYFQGTGAADDSGLPNDRFFAVRPEGSVSTLKIQRTERGDSAVYLCTSSSQPDPGTPLHFGNGTRLTVT.